This T cell receptor (beta chain) was recorded in a study of molecular identifiers for immune sequencing clone quantification. Per germline, CDR1 ENHRY and CDR2 SYGVKD. The CDR3 consists of 13 residues. V lost 3 bases and J lost 4, with 7 bases in between. MiXCR was run by TCRdb on the PCR reads, yielding one entry per CDR3 protein. The repertoire holds 550,000 to 750,000 distinct CDR3 sequences, with 15% to 20% as singletons. Sequencing was done on a sample of naive CD8+ T cells from blood, with Jurkat cell RNA spiked in. The subset is: FACS-sorted CD8+CD4-CCR7+CD45RA+ naive T cells. The rearrangement links TRBV10-3 to TRBJ1-5; tentative D call: TRBD1 (5 bases). This TCR was sampled from a human donor in good health. Some libraries in this study had Jurkat cell RNA spiked in. CDR3 DNA sequence: TGTGCCATCAGTGATGGGGCTAATCAGCCCCAGCATTTT. It codes for CAISDGANQPQHF.